The rows below give T cell receptor beta chains drawn from one sample of a study of T cell responses to AZD1222 COVID-19 vaccine. The repertoire was sequenced with immunoSEQ multiplex PCR; TCRdb's copy has only in-frame clones and lacks some. The sample carries around 150,000 clones, more than 85% recorded once. The sample consisted of peripheral blood, taken 28 days after the second AZD1222 dose. The receptors here all came from an adult who received the AZD1222 COVID-19 vaccine. Each CDR3 is given with its conserved first and last residue. The D gene is left open where the match is weak. Rows give clone size only sometimes, using once, few, many, or a class for an expanded clone.

D gene,clone size,J gene,V gene,CDR3 DNA,CDR3 protein
NA,few,TRBJ1-3,TRBV2,TGTGCCAGCAGCTTGGGACCCTCTGGAAACACCATATATTTT,CASSLGPSGNTIYF
NA,NA,TRBJ2-3,TRBV5-1,TGCGCCAGCAGCTTGTTAGGACTTTCCGCAGATACGCAGTATTTT,CASSLLGLSADTQYF
TRBD1,NA,TRBJ2-6,TRBV28,TGTGCCAGCAGTGGGACAGGGGCCGCCCGGGCCAACGTCCTGACTTTC,CASSGTGAARANVLTF
NA,NA,TRBJ1-5,TRBV27,TGTGCCAGCAGTTTACGGGGCAATCAGCCCCAGCATTTT,CASSLRGNQPQHF
TRBD1,NA,TRBJ1-5,TRBV5-6,TGTGCCAGCAGCTCCACCACTACAGGGGGCTATCAGCCCCAGCATTTT,CASSSTTTGGYQPQHF
NA,NA,TRBJ1-5,TRBV6-6,TGTGCCAGCAGCCTCCGGATTAGCAATCAGCCCCAGCATTTT,CASSLRISNQPQHF
NA,NA,TRBJ2-1,TRBV6-6,TGTGCCAGCAGCCCCCGACGGTACAATGAGCAGTTCTTC,CASSPRRYNEQFF
NA,NA,TRBJ1-1,TRBV2,TGTGCCAGCAGGCCGGGACACTCTATGAACACTGAAGCTTTCTTT,CASRPGHSMNTEAFF
TRBD1,NA,TRBJ1-1,TRBV6-5,TGTGCCAGCGGCTACAGGGGGCCGAACACTGAAGCTTTCTTT,CASGYRGPNTEAFF
NA,NA,TRBJ1-2,TRBV10-3,TGTGCCATCAGGGCCTCAGGGGCGGGGGGCTATGGCTACACCTTC,CAIRASGAGGYGYTF
TRBD2,NA,TRBJ2-2,TRBV6-5,TGTGCCAGCAGTTCGGGGGGCACCGGGGAGCTGTTTTTT,CASSSGGTGELFF
NA,NA,TRBJ2-1,TRBV7-8,TGTGCCAGCAGCTTAAGGGAAAGCTCCTACAATGAGCAGTTCTTC,CASSLRESSYNEQFF
NA,NA,TRBJ1-1,TRBV28,TGTGCCAGCAGTTTTTCCCTGAACACTGAAGCTTTCTTT,CASSFSLNTEAFF
NA,NA,TRBJ1-1,TRBV28,TGTGCCAGCAGTCCCCCCCAGAGACAGAACACTGAAGCTTTCTTT,CASSPPQRQNTEAFF
NA,NA,TRBJ2-1,TRBV10-2,TGCGCCAGCAGGCTAGGACGGGACTTACAGAAATTCTTC,CASRLGRDLQKFF
TRBD1,NA,TRBJ1-5,TRBV9,TGTGCCAGCAGCGCCAGGGACAGGGGGCATGATCAGCCCCAGCATTTT,CASSARDRGHDQPQHF
NA,NA,TRBJ2-2,TRBV6-6,TGTGCCAGCAGGGGACCGGGCGCGAACACCGGGGAGCTGTTTTTT,CASRGPGANTGELFF
NA,once,TRBJ1-5,TRBV2,TGTGCCAGCAGTGTCAGTAGCAATCAGCCCCAGCATTTT,CASSVSSNQPQHF
NA,once,TRBJ2-3,TRBV6-5,TGTGCCAGCATTGCTTCAAGTGTAGATACGCAGTATTTT,CASIASSVDTQYF
NA,few,TRBJ2-7,TRBV28,TGTGCCAGCAGTTTATCGCGGCCCCCCTACGAGCAGTACTTC,CASSLSRPPYEQYF
NA,NA,TRBJ2-7,TRBV10-3,TGTGCCATCAGTGAGTCGGGGGCCGAGCAGTACTTC,CAISESGAEQYF
TRBD1,NA,TRBJ1-2,TRBV6-2/TRBV6-3,TGTGCCAGCAGCCCGGACAGGGTTGGCTACACCTTC,CASSPDRVGYTF
NA,NA,TRBJ2-3,TRBV24-1,TGTGCCACCAGTGAGCACCGGGCCTCGGGCGGAGATACGCAGTATTTT,CATSEHRASGGDTQYF
NA,NA,TRBJ1-5,TRBV9,TGTGCCAGCAGCGTAGAGGGAGTGAGCAATCAGCCCCAGCATTTT,CASSVEGVSNQPQHF
NA,NA,TRBJ1-4,TRBV7-2,TGTGCCAGCAGCTCTCGAACTAATGAAAAACTGTTTTTT,CASSSRTNEKLFF
NA,NA,TRBJ2-1,TRBV7-3,TGTGCCAGCAGCCTCGGGACTGTCTACAATGAGCAGTTCTTC,CASSLGTVYNEQFF
NA,NA,TRBJ2-7,TRBV3-1/TRBV3-2,TGTGCCAGCAGCCAGGCATCCGACAGCTACGAGCAGTACTTC,CASSQASDSYEQYF
NA,NA,TRBJ2-1,TRBV4-2,TGTGCCAGCAGCCAAGACCGGCAGAATGAGCAGTTCTTC,CASSQDRQNEQFF
NA,NA,TRBJ1-1,TRBV6-5,TGTGCCAGCAACCACCGTCCAGAAGCTTTCTTT,CASNHRPEAFF
NA,NA,TRBJ1-1,TRBV15,TGTGCCACCAGCAGAGCGCACAGGGCCATGAACACTGAAGCTTTCTTT,CATSRAHRAMNTEAFF
NA,NA,TRBJ2-7,TRBV5-5,TGTGCCAGCAGCTTTCTTGGGGACGGTACCTACGAGCAGTACTTC,CASSFLGDGTYEQYF
NA,NA,TRBJ1-2,TRBV7-9,TGTGCCAGCGGAGAGGGGCGTAACTATGGCTACACCTTC,CASGEGRNYGYTF
TRBD1,NA,TRBJ1-1,TRBV30,TGTGCCTGGAAACCGGACCGGCTCTCAGGGGGAGCTTTCTTT,CAWKPDRLSGGAFF
TRBD1,NA,TRBJ1-2,TRBV10-3,TGTGCCATCAGCGAAGACAGGGAGAGTGGCTACACCTTC,CAISEDRESGYTF
NA,NA,TRBJ2-3,TRBV25-1,TGTGCCAGCAGTGAATATGACAGACAGACAGATACGCAGTATTTT,CASSEYDRQTDTQYF
TRBD2,once,TRBJ2-6,TRBV7-8,TGTGCCAGCAGCTTATTGGGCCTAGCGGGGACTGGGGCCAACGTCCTGACTTTC,CASSLLGLAGTGANVLTF
NA,NA,TRBJ1-1,TRBV7-6,TGTGCCAGCAGCCTAGACGCAAACACTGAAGCTTTCTTT,CASSLDANTEAFF
NA,NA,TRBJ1-2,TRBV7-9,TGTGCCAGCAGCGCCCTGAACGGGGCGCGGGGCTATGGCTACACCTTC,CASSALNGARGYGYTF
NA,NA,TRBJ1-1,TRBV5-1,TGCGCCAGCAGGAGCACGGGAGGATCAACTGAAGCTTTCTTT,CASRSTGGSTEAFF
TRBD1,NA,TRBJ1-3,TRBV19,TGTGCCAGTAACGAGGGGACAGTCCTTTTCACTGGAAACACCATATATTTT,CASNEGTVLFTGNTIYF
NA,NA,TRBJ1-2,TRBV28,TGTGCCAGCACTCCAAAGGGCAGCTATGGCTACACCTTC,CASTPKGSYGYTF
TRBD2,NA,TRBJ2-5,TRBV28,TGTGCCAGCAGTCTGACGCGGGGGGCCCAGTACTTC,CASSLTRGAQYF
NA,once,TRBJ1-5,TRBV12-3/TRBV12-4,TGTGCCAGCAGTAGGGACTTTAAGGGGCCCCAGCATTTT,CASSRDFKGPQHF
NA,NA,TRBJ2-4,TRBV28,TGTGCCAGCAGTTTATCAGGGGTTGGTACCCTTAGGGCCAAAAACATTCAGTACTTC,CASSLSGVGTLRAKNIQYF
NA,once,TRBJ1-1,TRBV21-1,TGTGCCAGCAGCCCCCTGGGACAGGAACGCACTGAAGCTTTCTTT,CASSPLGQERTEAFF
TRBD1,NA,TRBJ2-3,TRBV2,TGTGCCAGCCGGGACAGGGGAACAGATACGCAGTATTTT,CASRDRGTDTQYF
NA,NA,TRBJ2-2,TRBV11-3,TGTGCCAGCAGCTTAGGAGGAGTGAGCACCGGGGAGCTGTTTTTT,CASSLGGVSTGELFF
TRBD1,NA,TRBJ2-1,TRBV27,TGTGCCAGCAGTTATCTAGACAGGGGGGTGGGTGAGCAGTTCTTC,CASSYLDRGVGEQFF
TRBD2,NA,TRBJ2-1,TRBV6-1,TGTGCCAGCAGTGAAGGCACTAGCGGGAACAATGAGCAGTTCTTC,CASSEGTSGNNEQFF
NA,NA,TRBJ1-2,TRBV4-1,TGCGCCAGCAGCCAAGAGAGGCAGGGTTATGGCTACACCTTC,CASSQERQGYGYTF
NA,NA,TRBJ2-5,TRBV7-3,TGTGCCAGCAGCCCCGTAGCTCAACGGCGGGAGACCCAGTACTTC,CASSPVAQRRETQYF
NA,once,TRBJ2-2,TRBV5-1,TGCGCCAGCAGCTTGGGTAGGGCTGCGAACACCGGGGAGCTGTTTTTT,CASSLGRAANTGELFF
NA,NA,TRBJ1-4,TRBV5-1,TGCGCCAGCAGCCCAAGGACCAGGGCGGATGAAAAACTGTTTTTT,CASSPRTRADEKLFF
NA,NA,TRBJ2-6,TRBV2,TGTGCCAGCAGTGAAGCTTGGCGGGCAGGGGCCAACGTCCTGACTTTC,CASSEAWRAGANVLTF
TRBD2,NA,TRBJ2-3,TRBV6-5,TGTGCCAGCAGTTACAGGACTAGCGGAGGTGGCGTGTATTTT,CASSYRTSGGGVYF
NA,NA,TRBJ1-1,TRBV27,TGTGCCAGCAGTTCTTCCGCGGGGCGAACTGAAGCTTTCTTT,CASSSSAGRTEAFF
NA,NA,TRBJ1-5,TRBV10-3,TGTGCCATCAGTGAGTCAGCAGGGACAAATAATCAGCCCCAGCATTTT,CAISESAGTNNQPQHF
NA,NA,TRBJ2-7,TRBV28,TGTGCCAGCAGTTCACTCGATAGGGGCTCGTACGAGCAGTACTTC,CASSSLDRGSYEQYF